Listed here is a single T cell receptor beta chain. Antigen: not known. Isolation of PBMCs was performed on roughly 9 ml fresh peripheral blood. The data belong to a study of T cells in Graves' hyperthyroidism and ophthalmopathy. Study-wide context: Pretreatment peripheral blood was obtained at initial diagnosis. Study-wide results and caveats: Ophthalmopathy, which appeared later, was predicted by the model a median roughly 6.5 months before onset.

RNA transcripts gave rise to amplified TCR beta CDR3 regions. HTBI primers were the set used in a first-round RT-PCR of the TCR CDR3. MiXCR, run by TCRdb on the multiplex PCR reads, gives a single entry per CDR3 protein. The sample yields some 770,000 distinct CDR3 sequences, about 17% seen once. The germline V gene encodes CDR1 SGHAT and CDR2 FQNNGV. The length of the CDR3 is 17 residues. Trimming shortened V by 4 bases and J by 1 base, and 19 bases separated the two germline ends. This receptor was identified in a man younger than 35 with Graves' hyperthyroidism. This chain uses TRBV11-2 with TRBJ1-1; possible D gene TRBD1, 6 bases. The sequenced sample was blood. CDR3 sequence reads: CASSSLLQGDGNTEAFF. CDR3 DNA: TGTGCCAGCAGCTCACTCCTACAGGGAGACGGGAACACTGAAGCTTTCTTT.